The 26 T cell receptor beta chains listed next were all sequenced from one sample in a study of T cells in women clearing cervical HPV infection. TCRdb's table, derived via immunoSEQ multiplex PCR, lists solely in-frame clones and lacks some. The sample includes roughly 42,000 clones. Specimen: blood buffy coat. Every receptor here comes from a woman between 18 and 75 years old with a cervical HPV16 infection that either progressed to CIN3+ or cleared (not recorded which).

Of note for this clone: The CDR3 end falls 3 residues outside the read, so it is completed with the germline J gene. The V and J genes are TRBV2 and TRBJ1-4, with 9 bases fitting TRBD1. CDR1 and CDR2 from the germline V gene are SNHLY and FYNNEI. CDR3 length: 14 amino acids. V trimming: 6 bases; J trimming: 7 bases; junction bases outside the gene matches: 6. The sequenced CDR3 bases are TGTGCCAGCAGGTACCGGGACAGGGCTGAAAAA. It codes for CASRYRDRAEK. In full, the CDR3 reads CASRYRDRAEKLFF.

A note on this clone: The CDR3 extends 3 residues past the end of the read, so its final part is completed from the germline J gene. This rearrangement joins TRBV5-4 to TRBJ2-5, with D maybe TRBD1 (6 bases). V was pared by 3 bases and J by 1 base, with 13 bases between. The CDR3 covers 15 residues. Germline values: CDR1 SGHNT, CDR2 YYREEE (reference sequence). CDR3 bases read: TGTGCCAGCAGCTCGGACCGGACAGTCCAAGAGACC. Translating it yields CASSSDRTVQET. The whole CDR3 sequence is CASSSDRTVQETQYF.

Worth noting for this clone: The CDR3 is cut off 3 residues early in the read; its end comes from the germline J gene. The chain uses TRBV7-8 and TRBJ1-4, with D uncertain. V dropped 1 base and J dropped 5 bases, with 11 bases sitting between them. Germline values: CDR1 SGHVS, CDR2 FQNEAQ. This CDR3 is built from 15 residues. This chain's CDR3 is CASSLDRGKNEKLFF. The sequenced CDR3 bases are TGTGCCAGCAGCTTAGACCGGGGAAAGAATGAAAAA.

As regards this clone: The sequence runs out 3 residues before the end of the CDR3; the remainder is reconstructed from the germline J gene. V is TRBV2 and J is TRBJ2-3, with a weak D call TRBD1 (6 bases). The CDR3 is 12 amino acids. Germline V gene sequence: CDR1 SNHLY, CDR2 FYNNEI. The part of the CDR3 DNA that was read is TGTGCCAGCAGTGCCGGCCAGGGGCCG. Translated: CASSAGQGP. The full CDR3 sequence reads CASSAGQGPQYF.

Turning to this clone: The CDR3 end falls 3 residues outside the read, so it is completed with the germline J gene. The V gene is TRBV5-1, the J gene TRBJ2-4; TRBD2 is a possible D gene (5 bases). Between the trimmed V and J ends, which lost 0 bases and 4 bases, there was a span of 8 bases. Germline CDR1 reads SGHRS; CDR2 reads YFSETQ. The CDR3 spans 14 residues. CDR3 bases read: TGCGCCAGCAGCTTGGAACGGGGAAAAAACATT. This encodes CASSLERGKNI. The whole CDR3 region reads CASSLERGKNIQYF. Using reference TRBV5-1 and TRBJ2-4 for the parts outside the CDR3, the full variable domain is KAGVTQTPRYLIKTRGQQVTLSCSPISGHRSVSWYQQTPGQGLQFLFEYFSETQRNKGNFPGRFSGRQFSNSRSEMNVSTLELGDSALYLCASSLERGKNIQYFGAGTRLSVL.

On this clone itself: The CDR3 goes on 3 residues after the read ends, and that part is filled in from the germline J gene. V gene TRBV20-1 combines with J gene TRBJ2-1; 7 bases agree with TRBD1. V gave up 0 bases and J gave up 5 bases; unmatched junction bases: 13. The CDR3 sequence is 17 residues long. Germline V lookup: CDR1 DFQATT, CDR2 SNEGSKA (reference sequence). The part of the CDR3 DNA that was read is TGCAGTGCTAGAGACCCTCGAGTAGGGGGCGTCCACAATGAG. Residues: CSARDPRVGGVHNE. The whole CDR3 reads CSARDPRVGGVHNEQFF.

Notes on this clone: The missing CDR3 end, 3 residues past where the read stops, is filled in from the germline J gene. The rearrangement links TRBV7-3 to TRBJ2-5; 9 bases are a match to TRBD2. The CDR3 contains 14 residues. Trimming cost V 3 bases and J 5 bases; bases outside gene matches: 4. Germline V gene data show CDR1 as SGHTA and CDR2 as FQGTGA. The part of the CDR3 DNA that was read is TGTGCCAGCAGCTTGGCGGGGGGGCACGAGACC. It specifies CASSLAGGHET. The entire CDR3 protein is CASSLAGGHETQYF.

Details on this clone: The read halts 3 residues ahead of the CDR3 end, with the missing end drawn from the germline J gene. This chain joins TRBV5-1 and TRBJ1-6, with D possibly TRBD1 on 6 matching bases. CDR1 and CDR2 from the germline V gene are SGHRS and YFSETQ. Trimming pared 3 bases from V and 7 bases from J, leaving 11 bases between. CDR3 size: 14 residues. The DNA read from the CDR3 is TGCGCCAGCAGCTCAGACAGGAGGAATTCACCC. Protein: CASSSDRRNSP. The CDR3 reads in full as CASSSDRRNSPLHF.

For this clone: Sequencing ends 3 residues short of the CDR3 end; the germline J gene provides the rest. The chain joins TRBV5-1 to TRBJ2-5; 8 positions agree with TRBD2. This CDR3 has 14 amino acids. CDR1 SGHRS and CDR2 YFSETQ come from the germline V gene. V lost 0 bases and J lost 7; bases outside the gene matches: 5. The CDR3 spells CASSLAGRGATQYF. CDR3 DNA, as far as it was read: TGCGCCAGCAGCTTGGCCGGGCGGGGGGCGACC.

In the case of this clone: Read data end 3 residues before the CDR3 end; the end is taken from the germline J gene. V is TRBV29-1 and J is TRBJ2-3, with TRBD1 matching 7 bases. The germline V gene has CDR1 SQVTM and CDR2 ANQGSEA. The CDR3 is 13 residues long. CDR3 bases read: TGCAGCGTCCGACAGGGTGCCAATCAGCCG. It encodes CSVRQGANQP. The whole CDR3 sequence is CSVRQGANQPQYF.

In the case of this clone: The observed sequence ends 3 residues before the CDR3 terminus, with the missing tail filled in from the germline J gene. V is TRBV4-2 and J is TRBJ1-5; 8 positions agree with TRBD1. There are 14 residues in the CDR3. The V and J ends lost 4 bases and 5 bases, in that order; junction bases with no gene match: 4. CDR1 is LGHNA and CDR2 is YNFKEQ in the germline V gene. The part of the CDR3 DNA that was read is TGTGCCAGCAGCCTAGGGACAGGCTATCAGCCC. It codes for CASSLGTGYQP. The whole CDR3 is CASSLGTGYQPQHF.

Notes on this clone: Coverage ceases 3 residues before the CDR3 finishes, and the germline J gene fills in the end. The chain links TRBV7-9 to TRBJ2-1, with 8 bases that match TRBD2. The germline gives CDR1 SEHNR, CDR2 FQNEAQ (reference sequence). This CDR3 contains 13 residues. V lost 1 base and J lost 9; bases outside the gene matches: 2. CDR3 residues: CASSLGLAGEQFF. The DNA read from the CDR3 is TGTGCCAGCAGCTTAGGGCTAGCGGGTGAG.

The CDR3 sequence is CASSHTRTGNEQFF. The covered CDR3 bases are TGTGCCAGCAGTCACACTCGGACAGGGAATGAG. The chain employs TRBV2 and TRBJ2-1, with 8 bases matching TRBD1. The read is 3 residues too short to cover the CDR3 end, so that end is filled in from the germline J gene. CDR1 is SNHLY, CDR2 FYNNEI, per germline. V dropped 5 bases and J dropped 7; count of bases not matched to a gene: 7. The CDR3 totals 14 residues.

Turning to this clone: Read data end 3 residues before the CDR3 end; the end is taken from the germline J gene. The gene calls are TRBV29-1 and TRBJ2-7; the D gene is possibly TRBD2 (6 bases). Germline CDR1 reads SQVTM; CDR2 reads ANQGSEA. V dropped 3 bases and J dropped 3 bases, with 9 bases sitting between them. The CDR3 runs to 12 residues. CDR3 residues: CSVDPGDYEQYF. CDR3 DNA (partial): TGCAGCGTTGACCCGGGGGACTACGAG.

Concerning this clone itself: The read is 3 residues too short to cover the CDR3 end, so that end is filled in from the germline J gene. This sequence joins TRBV19 and TRBJ1-6; possibly TRBD1 for D (6 bases). Germline values: CDR1 LNHDA, CDR2 SQIVND (reference sequence). Trimming shortened V by 11 bases and J by 5 bases, and 13 bases separated the two germline ends. The CDR3 contains 13 residues. The CDR3 loop is CACKSGDNSPLHF. CDR3 DNA (partial): TGTGCCTGTAAATCAGGGGATAATTCACCC.

The CDR3 bases that were read are TGTGCCATCAGGACAGGGGGCGCGGGCACCGGGGAG. Translating it yields CAIRTGGAGTGE. The full CDR3 protein is CAIRTGGAGTGELFF. The genes are TRBV10-3 and TRBJ2-2, with TRBD1 identical over 10 bases. The read ends 3 residues shy of where the CDR3 ends; the end is completed using the germline J gene. The CDR3 is 15 amino acids. The germline V gene has CDR1 ENHRY and CDR2 SYGVKD. V was clipped by 6 bases and J by 4 bases; unmatched bases: 5.

Notes on this clone: The read gets to within 3 residues of the CDR3 end, and the germline J gene fills in the rest. The V gene is TRBV19, the J gene TRBJ1-1; D unclear. This CDR3 contains 14 residues. The germline V gene has CDR1 LNHDA and CDR2 SQIVND (reference sequence). Trimming took off 8 bases at V and 1 base at J, with 14 bases between the two ends. Partial CDR3 DNA: TGTGCCAGTGGCCCCCCTCAAAAGAACACTGAA. As protein: CASGPPQKNTE. The full-length CDR3 reads as CASGPPQKNTEAFF.

Comment on this clone: The CDR3 is cut off 3 residues early in the read; its end comes from the germline J gene. V is TRBV10-3 and J is TRBJ1-1, with D maybe TRBD1 (6 bases). Looked up from germline, CDR1 is ENHRY and CDR2 is SYGVKD. V lost 2 bases, J lost 3 bases, and 13 bases lay in between. CDR3 length: 15 amino acids. The CDR3 is CAISEVQGDHTEAFF. The DNA read from the CDR3 is TGTGCCATCAGTGAGGTACAGGGCGATCACACTGAA.

CDR3 in amino acids: CASSQVGQGGYTF. The sequenced part of the CDR3 DNA is TGTGCCAGCAGCCAAGTGGGACAGGGTGGC. V usage is TRBV3-1 (or the pseudogene TRBV3-2) and J usage is TRBJ1-2; 9 positions agree with TRBD1. The read falls 3 residues short of the CDR3 end, and the missing part is taken from the germline J gene. V lost 1 base and J lost 7; bases outside the gene matches: 1. Germline loops: CDR1 LGHDT, CDR2 YNNKEL (reference sequence). This CDR3 is built from 13 residues.

In regard to this clone: The junction differs from germline at one of its ends, possibly a read error. With the read ending 3 residues before the CDR3 end, the germline J gene is used to fill in that end. This same CDR3 is encoded by further DNA sequences in the sample. The rearrangement joins TRBV18 to TRBJ2-3, with D possibly being TRBD2 (6 bases). The CDR3 length is 15 residues. Germline assignment: CDR1 KGHSH and CDR2 LQKENI. CDR3 bases read: TGTGCCAGCTCGCCACCTAGCGATAACACAGATACG. This gives the protein CASSPPSDNTDT. The complete CDR3 protein is CASSPPSDNTDTQYF.

Comment on this clone: The read gets to within 3 residues of the CDR3 end, and the germline J gene fills in the rest. The chain uses TRBV5-4 and TRBJ1-6, with D hard to call. This CDR3 is built from 13 residues. Germline CDR1 reads SGHNT; CDR2 reads YYREEE (reference sequence). V was trimmed by 0 bases and J by 6 bases, leaving 4 bases between them. Here the CDR3 reads CASSLVINSPLHF. The DNA read from the CDR3 is TGTGCCAGCAGCTTGGTCATTAATTCACCC. The full variable domain, its missing parts supplied by reference TRBV5-4 and TRBJ1-6, is ETGVTQSPTHLIKTRGQQVTLRCSSQSGHNTVSWYQQALGQGPQFIFQYYREEENGRGNFPPRFSGLQFPNYSSELNVNALELDDSALYLCASSLVINSPLHFGNGTRLTVT.

On this clone itself: The CDR3 end falls 3 residues outside the read, so it is completed with the germline J gene. This chain joins TRBV20-1 and TRBJ2-3; D perhaps matches TRBD1 (6 bases). V lost 6 bases and J 2 bases, leaving 12 bases between the germline ends. The CDR3 spans 13 residues. In germline, CDR1 is DFQATT, CDR2 SNEGSKA (reference sequence). The sequenced part of the CDR3 DNA is TGCAGTGCCCTTACAGGGAACACAGATACG. Protein: CSALTGNTDT. The CDR3 in its entirety is CSALTGNTDTQYF.

Worth noting for this clone: The CDR3 end is not reached by the read, which stops 3 residues before it; the germline J gene fills it in. The gene calls are TRBV20-1 and TRBJ1-6; TRBD1 matches 10 bases. V shed 4 bases, J shed 7 bases, and the junction held 7 bases outside the gene matches. Germline V CDR1 and CDR2: DFQATT, SNEGSKA (reference sequence). The CDR3 consists of 15 residues. CDR3: CSAIPRTGGNSPLHF. The CDR3 DNA, read in part, is TGCAGTGCTATTCCCCGGACAGGGGGAAATTCACCC.

As concerns this clone: The sequenced fragment ends 3 residues before the CDR3 boundary, so the rest is inferred from the germline J gene. This sequence joins TRBV5-1 and TRBJ1-3, with TRBD1 matching over 7 bases. With 1 base clipped from V and 0 bases from J, the junction kept 1 base outside the gene matches. The germline gives CDR1 SGHRS, CDR2 YFSETQ. This CDR3 comprises 15 residues. This CDR3 is CASSLQGGSGNTIYF. CDR3 DNA, as far as it was read: TGCGCCAGCAGCTTGCAGGGGGGCTCTGGAAACACC.

The CDR3 sequence: CASSIPGGAHTEAFF. CDR3 bases read: TGTGCCAGTAGTATACCAGGGGGCGCCCACACTGAA. The rearrangement uses TRBV19 and TRBJ1-1; 8 nucleotides match TRBD1. The read terminates 3 residues ahead of where the CDR3 ends, so the germline J gene completes it. The V gene's germline CDR1 is LNHDA and CDR2 SQIVND (reference sequence). This CDR3 is 15 amino acids long. J lost 3 bases, V lost 2 bases, and 5 bases had no gene match. The complete variable domain, with remaining parts taken from reference TRBV19 and TRBJ1-1, reads DGGITQSPKYLFRKEGQNVTLSCEQNLNHDAMYWYRQDPGQGLRLIYYSQIVNDFQKGDIAEGYSVSREKKESFPLTVTSAQKNPTAFYLCASSIPGGAHTEAFFGQGTRLTVV.

Details on this clone: The sequence runs out 3 residues before the end of the CDR3; the remainder is reconstructed from the germline J gene. The V and J genes are TRBV5-1 and TRBJ1-4, with 7 bases aligning to TRBD1. Losses at the gene ends were 4 bases for V and 1 base for J; bases not matched to a gene: 16. The CDR3 contains 19 residues. Per germline, CDR1 SGHRS and CDR2 YFSETQ. The sequenced CDR3 bases are TGCGCCAGCAGCCCGCCCGATACGGACAGGTTTGTAACTAATGAAAAA. Translation: CASSPPDTDRFVTNEK. The whole CDR3 reads CASSPPDTDRFVTNEKLFF.